The 19 T cell receptor beta chains in this list originate from one sample, sequenced in a study of vaccination effects on CD4 cells after COVID-19. Around day 10 of culture, CD4+ T cells were separated out. Either the BNT162b2 or mRNA-1273 vaccine was given to participants in two doses. The table came from immunoSEQ multiplex PCR; TCRdb's copy has only in-frame clones and leaves some out. The table has around 40,000 clones, roughly 72% seen once. No antigens are known for them. This sample comprised CD4+ T cells from PBMCs cultured without peptide, obtained after COVID-19 vaccination. The receptors come from a human donor who received a COVID-19 vaccine.

This clone was counted a few times. V gene TRBV4-2 combines with J gene TRBJ2-2, with TRBD2 matching over 11 bases. The V gene's germline CDR1 is LGHNA and CDR2 YNFKEQ. Trimming at V came to 0 bases and at J to 7 bases, leaving 7 bases not matched to a gene. CDR3 size: 17 residues. CDR3 bases: TGTGCCAGCAGCCAAGAAGGCATAGCGGGAGGGGTCGGGGAGCTGTTTTTT. As protein: CASSQEGIAGGVGELFF.

CDR3 protein: CASSQDRTGDLEYEQYF. The CDR3 DNA reads as TGTGCCAGCAGCCAAGATCGTACAGGGGATCTCGAGTACGAGCAGTACTTC. The chain has TRBV4-2 and TRBJ2-7; 7 bases fit TRBD1. J lost 4 bases, V lost 0 bases, and 12 bases had no gene match. Germline V gene data show CDR1 as LGHNA and CDR2 as YNFKEQ. There are 17 residues in the CDR3.

The chain joins TRBV11-2 to TRBJ1-6; D gene ambiguous. Germline loops: CDR1 SGHAT, CDR2 FQNNGV. The CDR3 length is 15 residues. The ends were cut back, 0 bases at V and 11 bases at J, with 14 bases in the middle. The CDR3 region is CASSLDFRKDPPLHF. The DNA of the CDR3 is TGTGCCAGCAGCTTAGATTTCCGAAAGGATCCACCCCTCCACTTT.

CDR3 sequence reads: CASSYQGATYGYTF. Written as DNA, the CDR3 is TGTGCCAGCAGTTACCAGGGGGCCACCTATGGCTACACCTTC. The V gene is TRBV6-5, the J gene TRBJ1-2; 8 nucleotides match TRBD1. The CDR3 extends over 14 amino acids. Losses at the gene ends were 2 bases for V and 4 bases for J; bases not matched to a gene: 3. In germline, CDR1 is MNHEY, CDR2 SVGAGI.

The CDR3 region is CASSVGQYGYTF. DNA of the CDR3: TGTGCCAGCAGCGTCGGACAGTATGGCTACACCTTC. This chain connects TRBV9 to TRBJ1-2; D perhaps matches TRBD1 (6 bases). V shed 2 bases and J shed 5 bases, with 7 bases lying between them. The germline gives CDR1 SGDLS, CDR2 YYNGEE. The CDR3 covers 12 residues.

V usage is TRBV7-2 and J usage is TRBJ2-1; 8 nucleotides align to TRBD2. The CDR3 length is 15 residues. J was trimmed by 8 bases and V by 3 bases; bases with no gene match: 9. Germline V gene sequence: CDR1 SGHTA, CDR2 FQGNSA. This chain's CDR3 is CASSLDGRAVDEQFF. CDR3 in DNA: TGTGCCAGCAGCTTGGACGGGAGGGCGGTCGATGAGCAGTTCTTC.

This clone came up a few times. This rearrangement joins TRBV5-4 to TRBJ1-2; 7 bases map to TRBD1. CDR3 length: 15 residues. CDR1 and CDR2 (germline): SGHNT, YYREEE (reference sequence). V lost 0 bases and J lost 2; bases outside the gene matches: 4. The CDR3: CASSLAGTDNYGYTF. The CDR3 coding sequence is TGTGCCAGCAGCTTGGCCGGGACAGACAACTATGGCTACACCTTC.

The chain uses TRBV11-2 and TRBJ2-5; 9 nucleotides align to TRBD1. Germline loops: CDR1 SGHAT, CDR2 FQNNGV. This CDR3 is built from 16 residues. Trimming at V came to 4 bases and at J to 6 bases, leaving 12 bases not matched to a gene. As DNA, the CDR3 is TGTGCCAGCAGCTCAAATACAGGGGGCCCGGCACAGACCCAGTACTTC. Translating gives CASSSNTGGPAQTQYF.

CDR3 bases: TGTGCCATCAGTGTCGGTTACTTGGGACAGGGCCGTATGAACACTGAAGCTTTCTTT. Translation: CAISVGYLGQGRMNTEAFF. The chain has TRBV10-3 and TRBJ1-1; 9 positions agree with TRBD1. Germline V gives CDR1 ENHRY, CDR2 SYGVKD. After removal of 4 bases from V and 0 bases from J, the junction contained 15 bases not matched to a gene. CDR3 size: 19 residues.

This clone was seen once. J is TRBJ2-3 and V is TRBV9, with 7 bases that match TRBD2. V trimming: 0 bases; J trimming: 8 bases; junction bases outside the gene matches: 0. Germline V gene data show CDR1 as SGDLS and CDR2 as YYNGEE. This CDR3 has 12 amino acids. CDR3 nucleotide sequence: TGTGCCAGCAGCGTAGCGGGGGGTACGCAGTATTTT. It yields the protein CASSVAGGTQYF.

The chain combines TRBV6-5 with TRBJ2-7; D is perhaps TRBD1 (6 bases). The V end lost 4 bases, the J end lost 2 bases, and 15 bases lay between the germline ends. The germline V gene has CDR1 MNHEY and CDR2 SVGAGI. The CDR3 covers 15 residues. CDR3 in DNA: TGTGCCAGCAGTTCCACAGGGCTCCCGACCTACGAGCAGTACTTC. Amino acid sequence: CASSSTGLPTYEQYF.

This rearrangement joins TRBV21-1 to TRBJ2-1; the D call in the table, TRBD2, was not verified against the DNA. TRBV21-1 is deemed a pseudogene. This CDR3 contains 15 residues. The CDR3 sequence: CASTKPGLADNEQFF. The CDR3, as DNA: TGTGCCAGCACTAAGCCGGGACTAGCGGACAATGAGCAGTTCTTC.

The DNA of the CDR3 is TGTGCCACCAGCAACGACCAGGGGAGGGCTTTCTTT. Translation gives CATSNDQGRAFF. This chain links TRBV15 with TRBJ1-1; D is perhaps TRBD1 (6 bases). Trimming took off 4 bases at V and 11 bases at J, with 14 bases between the two ends. The CDR3 has 12 residues. The germline V gene has CDR1 LNHNV and CDR2 YYDKDF (reference sequence).

The chain employs TRBV29-1 and TRBJ1-1; D might be TRBD1 (5 bases). The germline CDR1 and CDR2 sequences are SQVTM and ANQGSEA. CDR3 length equals 11 residues. Trimming cost V 7 bases and J 4 bases, with 10 bases left between them. For the CDR3, the DNA is TGCAGCGCCCGAGACAGCACTGAAGCTTTCTTT. It specifies CSARDSTEAFF.

This clone has just a few counts. The V gene is TRBV18, the J gene TRBJ1-2; no definite D call. Germline V lookup: CDR1 KGHSH, CDR2 LQKENI. CDR3 length: 16 residues. With 2 bases removed from V and 0 bases from J, the gap between germline ends came to 13 bases. CDR3 nucleotides: TGTGCCAGCTCACCAGAGACACCGAATGCTAACTATGGCTACACCTTC. This translates into CASSPETPNANYGYTF.

A few counts support this clone. The gene calls are TRBV6-1 and TRBJ2-7; maybe TRBD2 (7 bases). Germline values: CDR1 MNHNS, CDR2 SASEGT. The CDR3 length is 13 residues. The V and J ends lost 2 bases and 6 bases respectively, with 11 bases between them. This chain's CDR3 is CASSEYREGEQYF. The CDR3 bases are TGTGCCAGCAGTGAATACAGGGAGGGCGAGCAGTACTTC.

This clone has just a few counts. The V and J genes are TRBV5-1 and TRBJ2-1; D may be TRBD2 (6 bases). The CDR3 is 15 amino acids. CDR1 is SGHRS, CDR2 YFSETQ, per germline. The germline V and J ends were trimmed by 1 base and 4 bases, with 12 bases remaining between them. In DNA, the CDR3 is TGCGCCAGCAGCTTGTTGGTAGCGGTTTACAATGAGCAGTTCTTC. As protein: CASSLLVAVYNEQFF.

This chain uses TRBV6-5 with TRBJ2-7; D unresolved. This CDR3 is built from 14 residues. The germline gives CDR1 MNHEY, CDR2 SVGAGI. Trimming removed 10 bases at V and 0 bases at J, with 16 bases between. CDR3 amino acids: CANLGRVSSYEQYF. The CDR3 bases are TGTGCCAACCTTGGCCGCGTAAGCTCCTACGAGCAGTACTTC.

There are a few counts of this clone. The rearrangement uses TRBV20-1 and TRBJ1-2; no clear D. The V end was cut by 6 bases, the J end by 3 bases, with 5 bases between. The CDR3 is made up of 10 amino acids. The germline gives CDR1 DFQATT, CDR2 SNEGSKA (reference sequence). The CDR3 loop reads CSAHYYGYTF. The CDR3, as DNA: TGCAGTGCCCATTACTATGGCTACACCTTC.